This T cell receptor (beta chain) originates from a study of shared clonotypes between healthy human individuals. The ends were cut back, 8 bases at V and 5 bases at J, with 15 bases in the middle. The CDR3 has 13 amino acids. Germline CDR1 ENHRY, CDR2 SYGVKD. Clones were sequenced by immunoSEQ multiplex PCR, and TCRdb holds only the in-frame ones, with some missing. The table includes roughly 500,000 clones, over 70% detected once. The sample was PBMCs. This chain links TRBV10-3 with TRBJ1-1, with D uncertain. The sequence came from a woman aged 40 to 49 in good health. Some clones in this sample may be carry-over from other donors' samples. DNA for the CDR3: TGTGCCATCGCCCGGGATGAATTGACTGAAGCTTTCTTT. Its protein product is CAIARDELTEAFF.